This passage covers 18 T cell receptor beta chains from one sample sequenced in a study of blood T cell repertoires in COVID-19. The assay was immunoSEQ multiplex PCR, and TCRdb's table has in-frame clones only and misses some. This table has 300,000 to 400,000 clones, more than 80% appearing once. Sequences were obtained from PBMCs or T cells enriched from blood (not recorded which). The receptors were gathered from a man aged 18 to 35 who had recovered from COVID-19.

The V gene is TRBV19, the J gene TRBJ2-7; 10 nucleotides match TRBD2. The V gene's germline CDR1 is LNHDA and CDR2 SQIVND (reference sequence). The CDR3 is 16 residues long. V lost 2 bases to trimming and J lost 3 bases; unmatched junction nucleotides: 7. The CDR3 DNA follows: TGTGCCAGTAGTATAAGAGAGACTAGCGGGTTCTACGAGCAGTACTTC. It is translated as CASSIRETSGFYEQYF.

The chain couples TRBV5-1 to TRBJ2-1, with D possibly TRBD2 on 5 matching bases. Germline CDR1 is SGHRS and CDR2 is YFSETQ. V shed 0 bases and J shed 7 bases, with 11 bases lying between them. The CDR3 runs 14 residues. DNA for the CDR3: TGCGCCAGCAGCTTGGGTGTCAGGACTAATGAGCAGTTCTTC. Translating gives CASSLGVRTNEQFF.

The CDR3 region is CASSLAPGEQYF. CDR3 coding DNA: TGTGCCAGCAGCTTAGCGCCCGGCGAGCAGTACTTC. V usage is TRBV7-9 and J usage is TRBJ2-7; D remains ambiguous. Trimming cost V 0 bases and J 6 bases, with 6 bases left between them. The CDR3 has 12 residues. Germline-derived CDR1 and CDR2 are SEHNR and FQNEAQ (reference sequence).

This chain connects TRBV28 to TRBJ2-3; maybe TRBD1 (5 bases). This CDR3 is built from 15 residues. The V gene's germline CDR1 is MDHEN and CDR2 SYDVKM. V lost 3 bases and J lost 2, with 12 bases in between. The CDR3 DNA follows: TGTGCCAGCAGTTTTGGGCAGGGTGCCACAGATACGCAGTATTTT. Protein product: CASSFGQGATDTQYF.

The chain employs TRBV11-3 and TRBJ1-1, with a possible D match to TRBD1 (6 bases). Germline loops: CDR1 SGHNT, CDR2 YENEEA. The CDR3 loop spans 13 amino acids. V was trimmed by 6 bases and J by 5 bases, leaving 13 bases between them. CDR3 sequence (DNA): TGTGCCAGCAGACAGGGTCCTGGGACTGAAGCTTTCTTT. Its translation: CASRQGPGTEAFF.

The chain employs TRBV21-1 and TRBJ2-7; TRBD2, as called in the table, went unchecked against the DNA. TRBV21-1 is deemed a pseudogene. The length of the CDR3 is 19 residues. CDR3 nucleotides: TGTGCCAGCAGCAGTATTTGGGCGGAGGCCAGCCCCGTCACCTACGAGCAGTACTTC. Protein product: CASSSIWAEASPVTYEQYF.

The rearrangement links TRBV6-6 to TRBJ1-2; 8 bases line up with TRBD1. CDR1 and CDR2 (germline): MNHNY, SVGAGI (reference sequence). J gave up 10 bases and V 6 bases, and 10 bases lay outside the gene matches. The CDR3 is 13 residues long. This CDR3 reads CASSYDRGSDYTF. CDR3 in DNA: TGTGCCAGCAGCTATGACAGGGGATCGGACTACACCTTC.

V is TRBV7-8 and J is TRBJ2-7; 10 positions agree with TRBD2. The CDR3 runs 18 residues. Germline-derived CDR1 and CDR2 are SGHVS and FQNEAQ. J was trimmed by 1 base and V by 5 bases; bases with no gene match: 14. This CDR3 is CASSQRTSGHTGSYEQYF. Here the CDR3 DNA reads TGTGCCAGCAGCCAACGGACTAGCGGCCACACGGGGTCCTACGAGCAGTACTTC.

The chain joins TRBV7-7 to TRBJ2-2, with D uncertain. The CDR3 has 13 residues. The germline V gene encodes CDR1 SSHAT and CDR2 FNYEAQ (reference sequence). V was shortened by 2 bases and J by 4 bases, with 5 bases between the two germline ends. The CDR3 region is CASSLSPTGELFF. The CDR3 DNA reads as TGTGCCAGCAGCTTAAGCCCCACCGGGGAGCTGTTTTTT. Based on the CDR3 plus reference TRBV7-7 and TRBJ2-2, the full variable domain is GAGVSQSPRYKVTKRGQDVTLRCDPISSHATLYWYQQALGQGPEFLTYFNYEAQPDKSGLPSDRFSAERPEGSISTLTIQRTEQRDSAMYRCASSLSPTGELFFGEGSRLTVL.

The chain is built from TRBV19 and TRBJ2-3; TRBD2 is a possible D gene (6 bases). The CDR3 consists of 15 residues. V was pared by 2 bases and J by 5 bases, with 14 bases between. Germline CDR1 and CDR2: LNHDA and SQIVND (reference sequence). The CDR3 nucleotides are TGTGCCAGTAGTATAATCGCAGCGGAGGGAGATACGCAGTATTTT. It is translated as CASSIIAAEGDTQYF.

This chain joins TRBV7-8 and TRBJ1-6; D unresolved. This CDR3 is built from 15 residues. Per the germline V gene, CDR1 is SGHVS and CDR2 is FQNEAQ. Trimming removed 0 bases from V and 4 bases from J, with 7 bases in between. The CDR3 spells CASSLAGRYNSPLHF. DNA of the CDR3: TGTGCCAGCAGCTTAGCCGGCAGGTATAATTCACCCCTCCACTTT.

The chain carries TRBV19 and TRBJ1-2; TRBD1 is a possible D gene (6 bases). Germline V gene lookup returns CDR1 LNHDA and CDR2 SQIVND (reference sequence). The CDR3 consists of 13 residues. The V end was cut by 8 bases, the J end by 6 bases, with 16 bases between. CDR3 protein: CASLQQGFHGYTF. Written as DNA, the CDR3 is TGTGCCAGTCTTCAACAGGGATTCCATGGCTACACCTTC.

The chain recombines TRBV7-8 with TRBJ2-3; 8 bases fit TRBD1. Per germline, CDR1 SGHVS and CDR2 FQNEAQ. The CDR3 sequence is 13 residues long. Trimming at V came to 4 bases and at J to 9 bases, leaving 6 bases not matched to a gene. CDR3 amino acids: CASSSGQGGTQYF. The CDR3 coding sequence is TGTGCCAGCAGCTCCGGACAGGGAGGCACGCAGTATTTT.

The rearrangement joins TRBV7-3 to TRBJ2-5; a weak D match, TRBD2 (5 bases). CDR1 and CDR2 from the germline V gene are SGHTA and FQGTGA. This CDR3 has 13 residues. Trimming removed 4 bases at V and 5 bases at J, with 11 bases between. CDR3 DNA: TGTGCCAGCAGCTGGCGGGTAGGGGAGACCCAGTACTTC. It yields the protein CASSWRVGETQYF.

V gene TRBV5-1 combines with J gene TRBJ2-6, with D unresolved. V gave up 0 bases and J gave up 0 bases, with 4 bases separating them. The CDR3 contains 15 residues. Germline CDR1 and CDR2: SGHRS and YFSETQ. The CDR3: CASSLGASGANVLTF. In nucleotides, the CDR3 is TGCGCCAGCAGCTTGGGAGCCTCTGGGGCCAACGTCCTGACTTTC.

In DNA, the CDR3 is TGTGCCAGCAGTCAGGGACAGGGCCGAAACCACGAGCAGTACTTC. This gives the protein CASSQGQGRNHEQYF. The V and J genes are TRBV28 and TRBJ2-7, with TRBD1 identical over 9 bases. Germline V gene data show CDR1 as MDHEN and CDR2 as SYDVKM. V shed 5 bases, J shed 5 bases, and the junction held 10 bases outside the gene matches. This CDR3 spans 15 amino acids.

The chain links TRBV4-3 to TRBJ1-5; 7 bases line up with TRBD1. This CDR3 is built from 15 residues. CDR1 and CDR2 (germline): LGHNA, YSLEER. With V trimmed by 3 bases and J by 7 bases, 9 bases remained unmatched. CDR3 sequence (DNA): TGCGCCAGCAGCCAGGACGCCAACAGGGGCCAGCCCCAGCATTTT. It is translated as CASSQDANRGQPQHF.

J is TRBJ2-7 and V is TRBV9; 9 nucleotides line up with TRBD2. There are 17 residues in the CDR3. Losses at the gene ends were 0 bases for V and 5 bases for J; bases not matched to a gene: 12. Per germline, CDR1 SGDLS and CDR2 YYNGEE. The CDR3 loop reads CASSVDGSGSPQDEQYF. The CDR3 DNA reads TGTGCCAGCAGCGTAGATGGTAGCGGGAGTCCCCAAGACGAGCAGTACTTC.